These 13 T cell receptor beta chains came from one sample sequenced in a study of T-cell reconstitution after alpha-beta-depleted transplantation in children. Researchers prepared the TCRbeta library using unique molecular identifiers, the study reports. TCRdb re-derived calls from the PCR reads in MiXCR, one entry per CDR3 protein. Of fewer than 120,000 distinct CDR3 sequences in the sample, around a tenth were seen once. The input for sequencing was PBMCs from the stem cell graft donor, taken from the stem cell graft. The receptors here all came from a human donor who donated a stem cell graft to a child with acute lymphoblastic leukemia.

This clonotype has more than one count but fewer than ten. This rearrangement joins TRBV13 to TRBJ1-5; 11 bases agree with TRBD1. Germline lookup yields CDR1 PRHDT and CDR2 FYEKMQ (reference sequence). This CDR3 spans 15 amino acids. V shed 5 bases, J shed 9 bases, and the junction held 9 bases outside the gene matches. The CDR3, as DNA: TGTGCCAGCAGCAGGGGACAGGGGGGACCGGGGCCCCAGCATTTT. It is translated as CASSRGQGGPGPQHF.

This clonotype was counted ten times or more. The chain joins TRBV12-3 or TRBV12-4 to TRBJ2-5; perhaps TRBD1 as D (6 bases). CDR3 length: 14 amino acids. The ends were cut back, 5 bases at V and 4 bases at J, with 14 bases in the middle. This chain's CDR3 is CASSDTGWRETQYF. CDR3 nucleotides: TGTGCCAGCAGTGACACAGGGTGGCGAGAGACCCAGTACTTC.

This clonotype was detected ten times or more. The V gene is TRBV5-1, the J gene TRBJ1-5; a possible D gene is TRBD1 (5 bases). The CDR3 totals 15 residues. V gave up 0 bases and J gave up 1 base, with 8 bases separating them. Germline-derived CDR1 and CDR2 are SGHRS and YFSETQ. CDR3 region: CASSLGGVSNQPQHF. CDR3 nucleotides: TGCGCCAGCAGCTTGGGAGGGGTGAGCAATCAGCCCCAGCATTTT.

This clonotype was counted at least ten times. This chain joins TRBV5-8 and TRBJ1-4; D is uncertain. From germline, CDR1 is SGHTS and CDR2 YDEGEE. This CDR3 comprises 15 residues. V was shortened by 0 bases and J by 5 bases, with 11 bases between the two germline ends. The CDR3 protein is CASSLGRVPNEKLFF. CDR3 nucleotide sequence: TGTGCCAGCAGCTTGGGACGGGTCCCCAATGAAAAACTGTTTTTT.

This clonotype was detected ten times or more. The chain is built from TRBV6-1 and TRBJ2-1, with a tentative D call TRBD2 (6 bases). CDR3 length: 15 residues. CDR1 and CDR2 (germline): MNHNS, SASEGT. Trimming cost V 0 bases and J 0 bases, with 6 bases left between them. The CDR3: CASSEASGSYNEQFF. The CDR3 nucleotides read TGTGCCAGCAGTGAAGCTAGCGGCTCCTACAATGAGCAGTTCTTC.

The genes are TRBV12-3 or TRBV12-4 and TRBJ1-5; possible D gene TRBD1, 5 bases. The length of the CDR3 is 12 residues. Trimming pared 10 bases from V and 0 bases from J, leaving 7 bases between. CDR3 sequence: CATRVSNQPQHF. The DNA of the CDR3 is TGTGCCACCAGGGTTAGCAATCAGCCCCAGCATTTT.

The chain recombines TRBV28 with TRBJ2-5; D is unresolved. From germline, CDR1 is MDHEN and CDR2 SYDVKM. The germline V and J ends were trimmed by 6 bases and 5 bases, with 16 bases remaining between them. This CDR3 comprises 14 residues. CDR3: CASSPLRLGETQYF. The CDR3 region has the DNA TGTGCCAGCAGCCCACTTCGGCTTGGGGAGACCCAGTACTTC.

On this clonotype itself: A much larger clone lies a single base off, so this may be a read error. This chain connects TRBV29-1 to TRBJ2-7, with TRBD1 as a possible D gene (6 bases). Germline values: CDR1 SQVTM, CDR2 ANQGSEA. V was trimmed by 8 bases and J by 5 bases, leaving 19 bases between them. This CDR3 spans 13 amino acids. Here the CDR3 reads CSIKTGNYDEQYF. The CDR3 DNA reads as TGCAGCATCAAGACAGGTAATTACGACGAGCAGTACTTC.

This clonotype was detected many times. CDR3 sequence: CASSQAGPPDEKLFF. In nucleotides, the CDR3 is TGCGCCAGCAGCCAAGCGGGACCGCCTGATGAAAAACTGTTTTTT. V is TRBV4-3 and J is TRBJ1-4; perhaps TRBD1 as D (5 bases). V was cut by 1 base and J by 6 bases, with 12 bases left in between. From germline, CDR1 is LGHNA and CDR2 YSLEER. CDR3 length: 15 amino acids.

This clonotype was counted many times. The gene calls are TRBV10-3 and TRBJ2-2; D possibly corresponds to TRBD2 (6 bases). Trimming removed 10 bases at V and 1 base at J, with 10 bases between. The CDR3 is 13 residues long. CDR1 and CDR2 from the germline V gene are ENHRY and SYGVKD. The CDR3 loop reads CATGEQNTGELFF. For the CDR3, the DNA is TGTGCCACGGGGGAGCAGAACACCGGGGAGCTGTTTTTT.

This clonotype was counted ten times or more. The rearrangement uses TRBV5-1 and TRBJ1-1, with D possibly matching TRBD1 (6 bases). This CDR3 contains 13 residues. CDR1 and CDR2 (germline): SGHRS, YFSETQ. Trimming took off 3 bases at V and 1 base at J, with 7 bases between the two ends. The CDR3 region is CASSWDTNTEAFF. CDR3 sequence (DNA): TGCGCCAGCAGCTGGGACACGAACACTGAAGCTTTCTTT. Based on the CDR3 plus reference TRBV5-1 and TRBJ1-1, the full variable domain is KAGVTQTPRYLIKTRGQQVTLSCSPISGHRSVSWYQQTPGQGLQFLFEYFSETQRNKGNFPGRFSGRQFSNSRSEMNVSTLELGDSALYLCASSWDTNTEAFFGQGTRLTVV.

This clonotype was counted at least ten times. V usage is TRBV20-1 and J usage is TRBJ1-5; D is ambiguous. Germline-derived CDR1 and CDR2 are DFQATT and SNEGSKA (reference sequence). The CDR3 has 12 residues. The V end was cut by 6 bases, the J end by 2 bases, with 8 bases between. CDR3 in amino acids: CSALSGNQPQHF. Written as DNA, the CDR3 is TGCAGTGCCCTTTCGGGCAATCAGCCCCAGCATTTT.

This chain links TRBV27 with TRBJ2-2; no firm D call. Germline CDR1 and CDR2: MNHEY and SMNVEV (reference sequence). V was trimmed by 6 bases and J by 5 bases, leaving 13 bases between them. CDR3 length equals 14 residues. This CDR3 reads CASRLESWTGELFF. The CDR3 bases are TGTGCCAGCAGGCTAGAAAGTTGGACCGGGGAGCTGTTTTTT.